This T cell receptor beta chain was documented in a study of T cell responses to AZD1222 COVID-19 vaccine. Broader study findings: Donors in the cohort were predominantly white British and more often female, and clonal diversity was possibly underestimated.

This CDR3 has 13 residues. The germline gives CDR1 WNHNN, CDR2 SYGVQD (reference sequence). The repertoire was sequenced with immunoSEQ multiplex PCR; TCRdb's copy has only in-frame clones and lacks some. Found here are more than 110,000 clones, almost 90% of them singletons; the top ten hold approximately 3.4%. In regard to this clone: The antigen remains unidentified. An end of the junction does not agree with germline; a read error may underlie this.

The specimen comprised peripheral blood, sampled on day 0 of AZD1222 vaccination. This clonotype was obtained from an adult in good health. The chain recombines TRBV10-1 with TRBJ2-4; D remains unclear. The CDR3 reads CASSEKWNTIRYF. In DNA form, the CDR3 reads TGCGCCAGCAGTGAGAAGTGGAACACGATTCGGTACTTC.